The 4 T cell receptor beta chains presented below share a single source sample, sequenced in a study of STAT5B mutations in CD4+ large granular lymphocyte leukemia. Profiling relied on immunoSEQ multiplex PCR, and the TCRdb table lists in-frame clones only, not all of them. The sample lists approximately 24,000 clones, approximately 80% seen once, with over 0.3% in the top ten. The specimen sequenced was CD4+ T cells from blood buffy coats. The receptor set was obtained from a human donor in good health.

This clone appeared a few times. V usage is TRBV4-2 and J usage is TRBJ2-2, with 8 bases lining up with TRBD1. Per germline, CDR1 LGHNA and CDR2 YNFKEQ. This CDR3 has 15 amino acids. Trimming at V came to 0 bases and at J to 7 bases, leaving 4 bases not matched to a gene. The CDR3 bases are TGTGCCAGCAGCCAAGACAGGGGGCTAAGCGGGGAGCTGTTTTTT. Translation: CASSQDRGLSGELFF.

The rearrangement joins TRBV4-1 to TRBJ2-3; D remains unclear. This CDR3 has 14 residues. Trimming stripped 1 base from V and 11 bases from J, with 16 bases between. Germline V gene data show CDR1 as MGHRA and CDR2 as YSYEKL. CDR3: CASSQAGTVALQYF. The DNA for the CDR3 is TGCGCCAGCAGCCAAGCGGGTACGGTGGCACTGCAGTATTTT.

The rearrangement joins TRBV11-2 to TRBJ1-1; D is unclear. Germline CDR1 SGHAT, CDR2 FQNNGV. The ends were cut back, 4 bases at V and 2 bases at J, with 11 bases in the middle. The CDR3 extends over 14 amino acids. The CDR3 nucleotides read TGTGCCAGCAGCTCGAATTCACCCAACACTGAAGCTTTCTTT. Translation gives CASSSNSPNTEAFF.

The rearrangement joins TRBV6-1 to TRBJ2-5; tentatively, D is TRBD1 (6 bases). V was cut by 5 bases and J by 4 bases, with 11 bases left in between. The CDR3 extends over 13 amino acids. Germline V gene lookup returns CDR1 MNHNS and CDR2 SASEGT. The CDR3, as DNA: TGTGCCAGCAGTCGGACAGTCCGAGAGACCCAGTACTTC. It specifies CASSRTVRETQYF.